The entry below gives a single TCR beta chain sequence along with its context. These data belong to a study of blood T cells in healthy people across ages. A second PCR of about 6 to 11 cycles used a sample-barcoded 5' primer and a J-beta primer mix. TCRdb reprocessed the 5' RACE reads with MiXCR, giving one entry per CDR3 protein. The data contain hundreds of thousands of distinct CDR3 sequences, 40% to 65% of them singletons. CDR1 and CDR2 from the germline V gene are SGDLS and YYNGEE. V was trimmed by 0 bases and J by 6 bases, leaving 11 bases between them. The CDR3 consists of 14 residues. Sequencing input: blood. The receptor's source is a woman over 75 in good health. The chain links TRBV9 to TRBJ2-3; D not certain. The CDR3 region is CASSVDTAGDTQYF. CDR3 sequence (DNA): TGTGCCAGCAGCGTAGACACAGCCGGGGATACGCAGTATTTT.